This T cell receptor (beta chain) was captured in a study of molecular identifiers for immune sequencing clone quantification. One entry per CDR3 protein, called by TCRdb with MiXCR from the PCR reads. The sample comprises under 350,000 distinct CDR3 sequences, roughly 24% of which are singletons, and roughly 0.7% rests with the top ten. V shed 3 bases and J shed 3 bases, with 14 bases lying between them. This CDR3 is built from 15 residues. CDR1 is MNHEY, CDR2 SMNVEV, per germline (reference sequence). To note about this clonotype: One base away lies a much larger clone, so this may be a sequencing read error. The missing conserved phenylalanine or tryptophan at the end of this CDR3 makes a read error likely.

The chain carries TRBV27 and TRBJ1-1; D is unresolved. The specimen was naive CD8+ T cells from blood, with Jurkat cell RNA spiked in. The subset here: FACS-sorted CD8+CD4-CCR7+CD45RA+ naive T cells. The TCR comes from a human donor in good health. Some libraries in this study had Jurkat cell RNA spiked in. CDR3 sequence (DNA): TGTGCCAGCAGTTTCCTTGTGGGTACTGACACTGAAGCTTTCCTT. Protein product: CASSFLVGTDTEAFL.